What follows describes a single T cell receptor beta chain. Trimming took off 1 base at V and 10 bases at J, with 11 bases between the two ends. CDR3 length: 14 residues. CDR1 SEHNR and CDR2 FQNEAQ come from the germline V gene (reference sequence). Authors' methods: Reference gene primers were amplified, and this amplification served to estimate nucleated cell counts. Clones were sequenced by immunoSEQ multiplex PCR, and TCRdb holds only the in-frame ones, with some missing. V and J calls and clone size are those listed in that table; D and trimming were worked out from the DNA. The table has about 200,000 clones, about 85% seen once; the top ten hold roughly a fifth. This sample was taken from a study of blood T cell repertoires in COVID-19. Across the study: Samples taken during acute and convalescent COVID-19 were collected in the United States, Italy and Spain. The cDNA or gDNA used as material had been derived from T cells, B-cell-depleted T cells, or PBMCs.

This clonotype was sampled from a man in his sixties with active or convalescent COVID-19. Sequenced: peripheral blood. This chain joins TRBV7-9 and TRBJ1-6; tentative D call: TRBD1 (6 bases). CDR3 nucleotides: TGTGCCAGCAGCTTAGGGCAGGACAGCTCACCCCTCCACTTT. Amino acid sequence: CASSLGQDSSPLHF.